These 3 T cell receptor beta chains share one sample of origin, sequenced in a study of T-cell reconstitution after alpha-beta-depleted transplantation in children. Unique molecular identifiers were used to barcode this TCRbeta library. TCRdb processed the PCR reads anew with MiXCR; each CDR3 protein has one entry. The table has about 410,000 distinct CDR3 sequences, about a fifth seen once. The sample was PBMCs from the stem cell graft donor, taken from the stem cell graft. Receptors were obtained from a human donor who donated a stem cell graft to a child with acute myeloid leukemia.

This clonotype was seen only a few times. The chain employs TRBV6-1 and TRBJ2-6; 7 bases line up with TRBD2. After removal of 6 bases from V and 2 bases from J, the junction contained 7 bases not matched to a gene. CDR1 is MNHNS and CDR2 is SASEGT in the germline V gene. The CDR3 covers 16 residues. The CDR3 coding sequence is TGTGCCAGCAGCCTAGTGGGAGGGCCTGGGGCCAACGTCCTGACTTTC. It specifies CASSLVGGPGANVLTF.

V is TRBV4-1 and J is TRBJ1-3; no clear D gene. Germline values: CDR1 MGHRA, CDR2 YSYEKL. This CDR3 is 15 amino acids long. Trimming removed 3 bases from V and 4 bases from J, with 13 bases in between. The CDR3 nucleotides read TGCGCCAGCAGCCATGATCCGGGGAACGGAAACACCATATATTTT. Encoded protein: CASSHDPGNGNTIYF.

The CDR3 region has the DNA TGTGCCAGCAGCGTTAGCGGAAATGAGCAGTTCTTC. Its protein is CASSVSGNEQFF. V is TRBV11-2 and J is TRBJ2-1, with D possibly matching TRBD2 (6 bases). V was cut by 5 bases and J by 7 bases, with 9 bases left in between. Germline CDR1 reads SGHAT; CDR2 reads FQNNGV. This CDR3 has 12 amino acids.